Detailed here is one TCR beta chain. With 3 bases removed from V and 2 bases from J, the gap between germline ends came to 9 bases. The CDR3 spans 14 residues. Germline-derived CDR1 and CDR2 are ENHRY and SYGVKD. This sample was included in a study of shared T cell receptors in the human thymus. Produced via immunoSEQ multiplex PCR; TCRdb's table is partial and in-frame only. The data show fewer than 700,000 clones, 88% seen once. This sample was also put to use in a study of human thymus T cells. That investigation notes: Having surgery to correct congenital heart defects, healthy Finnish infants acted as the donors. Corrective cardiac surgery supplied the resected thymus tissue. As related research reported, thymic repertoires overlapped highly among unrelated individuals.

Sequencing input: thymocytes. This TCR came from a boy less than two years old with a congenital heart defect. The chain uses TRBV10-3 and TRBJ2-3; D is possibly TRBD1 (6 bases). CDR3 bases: TGTGCCATCAGTGAAAACAGGGCCACAGATACGCAGTATTTT. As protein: CAISENRATDTQYF.